This paragraph covers one T cell receptor beta chain sequence. Other DNA sequences within the sample encode an identical CDR3. Here immunoSEQ multiplex PCR was the method, and the copy in TCRdb shows in-frame clones only, minus some. In the table there are 250,000 or so clones, around four fifths of which are singletons. J was trimmed by 1 base and V by 3 bases; bases with no gene match: 5. Germline V CDR1 and CDR2: KGHSH, LQKENI. This CDR3 is 15 amino acids long. These data belong to a study of blood T cell repertoires in COVID-19. Overall study context: Both acute and convalescent COVID-19 samples were obtained from the United States, Italy and Spain.

The study recruited exposed participants who had met a COVID-19 case within 2 weeks before entry. The TCR originated in a woman aged 40 to 50 who had been exposed to COVID-19. The chain is built from TRBV18 and TRBJ1-1; 7 positions agree with TRBD1. The sequenced sample was PBMCs or T cells enriched from blood (not recorded which). The CDR3 loop reads CASSPGQGGNTEAFF. The DNA of the CDR3 is TGTGCCAGCTCACCGGGCCAGGGGGGGAACACTGAAGCTTTCTTT.